The 19 T cell receptor beta chains below come from one sample, sequenced in a study of blood T cells in healthy people across ages. Using a J-beta primer mix together with a sample-barcoded 5' primer, a second PCR was run for roughly 6 to 11 cycles. TCRdb re-derived calls from the 5' RACE reads in MiXCR, one entry per CDR3 protein. The sample contains about 1.6 million distinct CDR3 sequences, roughly 32% of which appear only once. The sample comprised blood. Source of these receptors: a woman aged 25 to 39 in good health.

V and J are TRBV14 and TRBJ2-5; weak D call: TRBD1 (5 bases). Deletions cut 0 bases from V and 4 bases from J, with 15 bases between. The CDR3 length is 16 residues. Germline-derived CDR1 and CDR2 are SGHDN and FVKESK. DNA of the CDR3: TGTGCCAGCAGCCAAGACCCAGGGAATCCGGTAGAGACCCAGTACTTC. It encodes CASSQDPGNPVETQYF.

This clonotype showed up just a few times. The genes are TRBV4-1 and TRBJ1-2; the match to TRBD1 covers 10 bases. This CDR3 is 15 amino acids long. The trim removed 5 bases at V and 3 bases at J, leaving 6 bases unmatched. Germline V lookup: CDR1 MGHRA, CDR2 YSYEKL. The CDR3 region is CASSAAGTGDYGYTF. CDR3 coding DNA: TGCGCCAGCAGCGCAGCCGGGACAGGGGACTATGGCTACACCTTC.

The V gene is TRBV9, the J gene TRBJ1-2, with 11 bases that match TRBD1. CDR1 and CDR2 (germline): SGDLS, YYNGEE. The CDR3 covers 17 residues. Trimming removed 0 bases from V and 7 bases from J; junction bases left unmatched: 11. CDR3 region: CASSVGDRGSYRGGYTF. CDR3 nucleotide sequence: TGTGCCAGCAGCGTAGGGGACAGGGGGTCCTATCGAGGTGGCTACACCTTC.

This clonotype was seen repeatedly, ten times or more. V and J are TRBV20-1 and TRBJ1-4; unclear D gene. Trimming shortened V by 6 bases and J by 0 bases, and 14 bases separated the two germline ends. Germline-derived CDR1 and CDR2 are DFQATT and SNEGSKA (reference sequence). The CDR3 has 15 residues. CDR3 loop: CSAPPEGSTNEKLFF. The CDR3 DNA reads TGCAGTGCGCCCCCCGAGGGATCAACTAATGAAAAACTGTTTTTT.

The J gene is TRBJ2-7, the V gene TRBV7-3; weak D call: TRBD2 (6 bases). This CDR3 region has 17 residues. Trimming took off 9 bases at V and 0 bases at J, with 24 bases between the two ends. Germline CDR1 reads SGHTA; CDR2 reads FQGTGA. The CDR3 loop is CASLGVCGAGSSYEQYF. The CDR3 nucleotides read TGTGCCAGTCTCGGGGTTTGCGGAGCGGGCAGCTCCTACGAGCAGTACTTC.

A few counts support this clonotype. This chain connects TRBV12-3 or TRBV12-4 to TRBJ2-3, with D perhaps TRBD1 or TRBD2 (5 bases each). Trimming took off 7 bases at V and 6 bases at J, with 17 bases between the two ends. This CDR3 comprises 14 residues. DNA of the CDR3: TGTGCCAGCAATCCGGGACCGTCCCCGGATACGCAGTATTTT. Translation: CASNPGPSPDTQYF.

Points on this clonotype: Germline is not matched at one junction end, which may reflect a read error. The chain links TRBV20-1 to TRBJ2-3, with 9 bases that match TRBD2. The CDR3 is 14 amino acids. Germline lookup yields CDR1 DFQATT and CDR2 SNEGSKA (reference sequence). The CDR3 bases are TGCAGTGCTCGTGATAGCGGGAGCTTGGCCACGCGGTATTTT. Its protein is CSARDSGSLATRYF.

The V gene is TRBV5-1, the J gene TRBJ2-3; 13 nucleotides align to TRBD2. V shed 4 bases and J 4 bases; nucleotides not matched to a gene: 9. From germline, CDR1 is SGHRS and CDR2 YFSETQ. This CDR3 comprises 17 residues. In DNA, the CDR3 is TGCGCCAGCAGCCCTACTCCGGGACTAGCGGGATCAGATACGCAGTATTTT. Translation gives CASSPTPGLAGSDTQYF.

This clonotype was detected only a few times. The V gene is TRBV9, the J gene TRBJ2-3; a possible D gene is TRBD1 (6 bases). Germline CDR1 is SGDLS and CDR2 is YYNGEE. With 6 bases removed from V and 3 bases from J, the gap between germline ends came to 17 bases. CDR3 length: 15 amino acids. The CDR3 nucleotides read TGTGCCAGCACCCTAACAGGGTACGGGACAGATACGCAGTATTTT. Amino acids: CASTLTGYGTDTQYF.

This sequence joins TRBV12-3 or TRBV12-4 and TRBJ2-3; D perhaps matches TRBD2 (5 bases). V was shortened by 2 bases and J by 3 bases, with 15 bases between the two germline ends. CDR3 length equals 16 residues. The CDR3 DNA reads as TGTGCCAGCAGTTTACGACTAACACTGGGTACAGATACGCAGTATTTT. Amino acid sequence: CASSLRLTLGTDTQYF.

The chain combines TRBV12-3 or TRBV12-4 with TRBJ2-3; D might be TRBD2 (5 bases). V lost 3 bases to trimming and J lost 4 bases, with 14 bases between them. This CDR3 spans 15 amino acids. The CDR3 DNA reads as TGTGCCAGCAGTTTGTCCAGAGGGAGCGCAGATACGCAGTATTTT. It is translated as CASSLSRGSADTQYF.

Points on this clonotype: A read error is possible here, since a much larger clone lies one base away. The chain joins TRBV29-1 to TRBJ2-4; no definite D call. The CDR3 length is 11 residues. Trimming took 0 bases from V and 15 from J, leaving 12 bases between them. The V gene's germline CDR1 is SQVTM and CDR2 ANQGSEA. In DNA form, the CDR3 reads TGCAGCGTTGAAGATGGGCTAGGCAGGTACTTC. This translates into CSVEDGLGRYF.

On this clonotype: This may be a read error: a much more frequent sequence differs by one nucleotide. This chain connects TRBV29-1 to TRBJ2-1, with D perhaps TRBD1 or TRBD2 (5 bases each). V lost 4 bases and J 7 bases, leaving 17 bases between the germline ends. Germline V gene lookup returns CDR1 SQVTM and CDR2 ANQGSEA. This CDR3 has 14 residues. CDR3: CSVAPGTPGNEQFF. The CDR3 DNA reads TGCAGCGTTGCCCCCGGGACCCCCGGGAATGAGCAGTTCTTC.

This clonotype was found many times. The gene calls are TRBV28 and TRBJ2-6; D gene ambiguous. The CDR3 is made up of 14 amino acids. Trimming stripped 6 bases from V and 3 bases from J, with 9 bases between. Per germline, CDR1 MDHEN and CDR2 SYDVKM. This CDR3 reads CASRNVGGANVLTF. The CDR3 DNA follows: TGTGCCAGCAGGAACGTTGGTGGGGCCAACGTCCTGACTTTC.

The chain couples TRBV12-3 or TRBV12-4 to TRBJ1-4; 8 bases are a match to TRBD1. With 3 bases clipped from V and 4 bases from J, the junction kept 7 bases outside the gene matches. The CDR3 has 16 amino acids. The CDR3 bases are TGTGCCAGCAGTTTTGGCAGGGGGCTTTTTAATGAAAAACTGTTTTTT. This gives the protein CASSFGRGLFNEKLFF.

The J gene is TRBJ2-7, the V gene TRBV12-3 or TRBV12-4, with 7 bases identical to TRBD2. CDR3 length: 15 amino acids. The V gene end was trimmed by 7 bases and the J gene end by 2 bases; junction bases not matched to a gene: 11. The CDR3 DNA sequence: TGTGCCAGCAACCTAGCGGCCCTGTCTACCTACGAGCAGTACTTC. Translating gives CASNLAALSTYEQYF.

Only one count was recorded for this clonotype. The chain is built from TRBV20-1 and TRBJ2-7, with D possibly being TRBD1 (6 bases). Germline V gene sequence: CDR1 DFQATT, CDR2 SNEGSKA (reference sequence). This CDR3 has 15 amino acids. V was trimmed by 1 base and J by 3 bases, leaving 16 bases between them. CDR3 in amino acids: CSARGPGVTFYEQYF. As DNA, the CDR3 is TGCAGTGCTAGAGGCCCAGGGGTGACCTTCTACGAGCAGTACTTC.

A few counts support this clonotype. This chain links TRBV6-1 with TRBJ2-3, with 7 bases aligning to TRBD1. Germline loops: CDR1 MNHNS, CDR2 SASEGT. The CDR3 totals 18 residues. J was trimmed by 0 bases and V by 5 bases; bases with no gene match: 14. The CDR3 nucleotides read TGTGCCAGCAGTCCACGCCGACAGGGACCCTTTAGCACAGATACGCAGTATTTT. Translation gives CASSPRRQGPFSTDTQYF.

The rearrangement links TRBV11-2 to TRBJ2-5; D is possibly TRBD1 (5 bases). The CDR3 spans 15 residues. The V gene lost 1 base and the J gene lost 2 bases, with 11 bases spanning the gap. Per germline, CDR1 SGHAT and CDR2 FQNNGV. CDR3 amino acids: CASSLGQLMQETQYF. For the CDR3, the DNA is TGTGCCAGCAGCTTAGGACAGCTAATGCAAGAGACCCAGTACTTC.